The 32 T cell receptor beta chains below were found in one sample sequenced in a study of blood T cell repertoires in COVID-19 (dated by TCRdb to about 2020). The library relied on the immunoSEQ multiplex PCR assay. The table was pulled from immuneACCESS by TCRdb, which kept in-frame rearrangements only. Such tables lose some clones; where checked, under half of the loss comes from unresolved V genes, and the rest has no known cause. The sample has roughly 200,000 clones on record, over 80% of them singletons. The ten largest clones add up to 6.5% to 7.5% of the sample. Sequencing input: peripheral blood. The receptors come from a woman in her 40s with COVID-19, enrolled during active disease.

The rearrangement joins TRBV4-1 to TRBJ1-5; D not resolved. The CDR3 extends over 14 amino acids. The V gene's germline CDR1 is MGHRA and CDR2 YSYEKL. Trimming cost V 4 bases and J 2 bases, with 9 bases left between them. The CDR3 sequence is CASSPRLGNQPQHF. CDR3 DNA sequence: TGCGCCAGCAGCCCTAGACTGGGCAATCAGCCCCAGCATTTT.

The chain combines TRBV13 with TRBJ2-3; 13 bases agree with TRBD2. The CDR3 runs to 17 residues. The V and J ends lost 5 bases and 4 bases, in that order; junction bases with no gene match: 9. Germline V gene data show CDR1 as PRHDT and CDR2 as FYEKMQ (reference sequence). The CDR3 bases are TGTGCCAGCAGCCTCCTAGGACTAGCGGGAGCCCCAGATACGCAGTATTTT. Its protein is CASSLLGLAGAPDTQYF.

This clone was observed once. The chain joins TRBV10-3 to TRBJ1-1, with TRBD1 identical over 11 bases. V lost 4 bases, J lost 6 bases, and 7 bases stayed unmatched. CDR1 and CDR2 (germline): ENHRY, SYGVKD. This CDR3 comprises 15 residues. The CDR3 DNA reads TGTGCCATCAGTGGGACAGGGGGCCTGCGCGCTGAAGCTTTCTTT. Its protein is CAISGTGGLRAEAFF.

The chain joins TRBV19 to TRBJ1-2; a weak D match, TRBD1 (5 bases). CDR1 is LNHDA, CDR2 SQIVND, per germline (reference sequence). The CDR3 has 14 amino acids. V lost 8 bases, J lost 5 bases, and 18 bases lay in between. The CDR3 nucleotides read TGTGCCAGTGCCCCCGAGCGGGGGGGATATGGCTACACCTTC. Translated, it gives CASAPERGGYGYTF.

In its sample, this clone was seen a few times. The V call is TRBV11-2, the J call TRBJ2-7; the D gene is possibly TRBD1 (5 bases). In germline, CDR1 is SGHAT, CDR2 FQNNGV. V was trimmed by 0 bases and J by 5 bases, leaving 14 bases between them. The CDR3 length is 15 residues. The CDR3 protein is CASSLDGRVAHEQYF. The CDR3 region has the DNA TGTGCCAGCAGCTTAGATGGCAGGGTGGCCCACGAGCAGTACTTC.

This clone appeared a few times. The chain is built from TRBV19 and TRBJ2-5; 7 bases map to TRBD2. Germline CDR1 is LNHDA and CDR2 is SQIVND (reference sequence). Germline trimming cut 9 bases from V and 5 bases from J; bases unmatched to any gene: 6. This CDR3 is 12 amino acids long. As DNA, the CDR3 is TGTGCCAGCCGACTTAGCGGGGAGACCCAGTACTTC. Its protein product is CASRLSGETQYF.

This clone is a singleton in its sample. DNA of the CDR3: TGTGCCAGTAGTAATGTGAGGGGGACTGAAGCTTTCTTT. It encodes CASSNVRGTEAFF. This rearrangement joins TRBV19 to TRBJ1-1; D is possibly TRBD1 (6 bases). Trimming removed 4 bases at V and 5 bases at J, with 11 bases between. This CDR3 comprises 13 residues. Germline V gives CDR1 LNHDA, CDR2 SQIVND (reference sequence).

The rearrangement uses TRBV25-1 and TRBJ2-5, with TRBD1 matching 9 bases. Germline CDR1 reads MGHDK; CDR2 reads SYGVNS. The CDR3 is made up of 16 amino acids. The trim removed 4 bases at V and 5 bases at J, leaving 11 bases unmatched. This chain's CDR3 is CASSAPGTGFGETQYF. CDR3 sequence (DNA): TGTGCCAGCAGTGCCCCCGGGACAGGGTTCGGGGAGACCCAGTACTTC. Full variable domain (outside the CDR3, taken from reference TRBV25-1 and TRBJ2-5): EADIYQTPRYLVIGTGKKITLECSQTMGHDKMYWYQQDPGMELHLIHYSYGVNSTEKGDLSSESTVSRIRTEHFPLTLESARPSHTSQYLCASSAPGTGFGETQYFGPGTRLLVL.

The genes are TRBV9 and TRBJ2-1, with 8 bases that match TRBD2. The CDR3 consists of 14 residues. The germline V gene has CDR1 SGDLS and CDR2 YYNGEE. With 1 base clipped from V and 9 bases from J, the junction kept 6 bases outside the gene matches. CDR3 nucleotide sequence: TGTGCCAGCAGCGTACAAGCGGGAGTTAGTGAGCAGTTCTTC. It encodes CASSVQAGVSEQFF.

The chain couples TRBV29-1 to TRBJ1-5, with D perhaps matching TRBD1 (5 bases). This CDR3 comprises 18 residues. The V gene lost 7 bases and the J gene lost 3 bases, with 28 bases spanning the gap. CDR1 is SQVTM and CDR2 is ANQGSEA in the germline V gene. The CDR3 region has the DNA TGCAGCGCTTCGGGGGGAGAATTTACCGGGGCTGCCAATCAGCCCCAGCATTTT. It yields the protein CSASGGEFTGAANQPQHF.

The chain links TRBV7-2 to TRBJ2-1, with 7 bases lining up with TRBD2. This CDR3 is built from 16 residues. In germline, CDR1 is SGHTA, CDR2 FQGNSA. Trimming took 1 base from V and 2 from J; bases not matched to a gene: 5. CDR3 sequence reads: CASSLVSGVAYNEQFF. The CDR3 coding sequence is TGTGCCAGCAGCTTAGTGAGCGGGGTCGCCTACAATGAGCAGTTCTTC.

A remark on this clone: Relative to the germline gene, one junction end is altered; a read error may explain this. The V and J genes are TRBV7-2 and TRBJ1-2; 10 bases align to TRBD1. CDR1 and CDR2 from the germline V gene are SGHTA and FQGNSA. The CDR3 is 16 residues long. CDR3 DNA: TGTGCCGGCAGTGTCGCCGGATCCGGGACAGGGGACGGCTACACCTTC. This encodes CAGSVAGSGTGDGYTF.

The V and J genes are TRBV7-9 and TRBJ2-1; 8 bases are a match to TRBD2. The CDR3 loop spans 16 amino acids. Germline V lookup: CDR1 SEHNR, CDR2 FQNEAQ (reference sequence). V was clipped by 1 base and J by 5 bases; unmatched bases: 7. CDR3 loop: CASSLVERGKNNEQFF. For the CDR3, the DNA is TGTGCCAGCAGCTTAGTGGAGCGGGGGAAGAACAATGAGCAGTTCTTC.

The rearrangement uses TRBV14 and TRBJ1-4; D is ambiguous. This CDR3 has 15 amino acids. The ends were cut back, 0 bases at V and 1 base at J, with 6 bases in the middle. In germline, CDR1 is SGHDN, CDR2 FVKESK. The CDR3: CASSQELRTNEKLFF. In DNA, the CDR3 is TGTGCCAGCAGCCAAGAACTTAGAACTAATGAAAAACTGTTTTTT. The full variable domain, rest sourced from reference TRBV14 and TRBJ1-4, is EAGVTQFPSHSVIEKGQTVTLRCDPISGHDNLYWYRRVMGKEIKFLLHFVKESKQDESGMPNNRFLAERTGGTYSTLKVQPAELEDSGVYFCASSQELRTNEKLFFGSGTQLSVL.

The gene calls are TRBV11-2 and TRBJ1-1; D is ambiguous. Trimming removed 7 bases at V and 0 bases at J, with 3 bases between. There are 11 residues in the CDR3. CDR1 is SGHAT, CDR2 FQNNGV, per germline. The chain's CDR3 is CASTVNTEAFF. As DNA, the CDR3 is TGTGCCAGCACGGTGAACACTGAAGCTTTCTTT.

In its sample, this clone was seen a few times. The same CDR3 also results from other DNA sequences found in this sample. Here the CDR3 reads CSVGSGQGTNQPQHF. CDR3 bases: TGCAGCGTCGGATCCGGACAGGGTACCAATCAGCCCCAGCATTTT. The V and J genes are TRBV29-1 and TRBJ1-5; 8 bases fit TRBD1. The CDR3 totals 15 residues. J was trimmed by 3 bases and V by 6 bases; bases with no gene match: 10. Germline loops: CDR1 SQVTM, CDR2 ANQGSEA. Full variable domain (missing parts from reference TRBV29-1 and TRBJ1-5): SAVISQKPSRDICQRGTSLTIQCQVDSQVTMMFWYRQQPGQSLTLIATANQGSEATYESGFVIDKFPISRPNLTFSTLTVSNMSPEDSSIYLCSVGSGQGTNQPQHFGDGTRLSIL.

The genes are TRBV28 and TRBJ1-2; maybe TRBD1 (6 bases). CDR3 length equals 14 residues. V lost 5 bases and J 5 bases, leaving 15 bases between the germline ends. Per the germline V gene, CDR1 is MDHEN and CDR2 is SYDVKM. CDR3: CASSLGRGAYGYTF. CDR3 DNA sequence: TGTGCCAGCAGTCTCGGCCGGGGGGCTTATGGCTACACCTTC.

This clone showed up just once. The chain links TRBV3-1 (or the pseudogene TRBV3-2) to TRBJ2-6, with a tentative D call TRBD1 (5 bases). Germline CDR1 LGHDT, CDR2 YNNKEL (reference sequence). V dropped 3 bases and J dropped 1 base, with 7 bases sitting between them. This CDR3 has 15 amino acids. The CDR3 protein is CASSQRQSGANVLTF. DNA of the CDR3: TGTGCCAGCAGCCAGCGACAGTCTGGGGCCAACGTCCTGACTTTC.

The chain links TRBV6-1 to TRBJ1-3; D remains ambiguous. The CDR3 runs to 16 residues. Germline V gene sequence: CDR1 MNHNS, CDR2 SASEGT. V shed 6 bases and J shed 0 bases, with 15 bases lying between them. Here the CDR3 reads CASRESGRLSGNTIYF. CDR3 DNA sequence: TGTGCCAGCAGAGAAAGCGGACGGCTCTCTGGAAACACCATATATTTT.

The CDR3 region has the DNA TGTGCCAGCAGCTTGGACGGCCTCTCGGGAAATCAGCCCCAGCATTTT. It translates to CASSLDGLSGNQPQHF. This chain connects TRBV5-4 to TRBJ1-5; D is ambiguous. This CDR3 comprises 16 residues. Deletions cut 0 bases from V and 4 bases from J, with 14 bases between. CDR1 SGHNT and CDR2 YYREEE come from the germline V gene (reference sequence).

The gene calls are TRBV19 and TRBJ2-7, with 7 bases identical to TRBD2. The CDR3 covers 14 residues. Trimming removed 8 bases from V and 0 bases from J; junction bases left unmatched: 7. Germline CDR1 LNHDA, CDR2 SQIVND (reference sequence). The CDR3: CASASAGSSYEQYF. CDR3 sequence (DNA): TGTGCCAGTGCCTCAGCGGGGAGCTCCTACGAGCAGTACTTC.

The chain carries TRBV5-1 and TRBJ2-1, with D tentatively TRBD2 (6 bases). The CDR3 is 15 amino acids. Germline V gene sequence: CDR1 SGHRS, CDR2 YFSETQ. V was pared by 0 bases and J by 8 bases, with 15 bases between. CDR3 nucleotides: TGCGCCAGCAGCTTGGTTCCTAGCGATACCCATGAGCAGTTCTTC. This gives the protein CASSLVPSDTHEQFF.

This chain connects TRBV11-3 to TRBJ2-1, with D hard to call. The CDR3 sequence is 13 residues long. Trimming took 4 bases from V and 3 from J, leaving 7 bases between them. In germline, CDR1 is SGHNT, CDR2 YENEEA. This chain's CDR3 is CASSSFGYNEQFF. CDR3 in DNA: TGTGCCAGCAGCTCCTTCGGCTACAATGAGCAGTTCTTC. The variable domain in full, with the rest retrieved from reference TRBV11-3 and TRBJ2-1, is EAGVVQSPRYKIIEKKQPVAFWCNPISGHNTLYWYLQNLGQGPELLIRYENEEAVDDSQLPKDRFSAERLKGVDSTLKIQPAELGDSAVYLCASSSFGYNEQFFGPGTRLTVL.

V and J are TRBV5-4 and TRBJ1-1; the D gene is possibly TRBD1 (6 bases). The CDR3 is made up of 13 amino acids. Trimming left V 3 bases short and J 8 bases short, with 14 bases between. CDR1 is SGHNT and CDR2 is YYREEE in the germline V gene (reference sequence). The CDR3 DNA follows: TGTGCCAGCAGCTCAATTAGGGACATAGAAGCTTTCTTT. Residues: CASSSIRDIEAFF.

V usage is TRBV9 and J usage is TRBJ2-3, with D perhaps matching TRBD1 (6 bases). This CDR3 has 15 residues. Trimming took off 0 bases at V and 5 bases at J, with 13 bases between the two ends. From germline, CDR1 is SGDLS and CDR2 YYNGEE. CDR3 region: CASSVDYRVKDTQYF. The CDR3 nucleotides read TGTGCCAGCAGCGTAGATTACAGGGTAAAAGATACGCAGTATTTT. The complete variable domain, with remaining parts taken from reference TRBV9 and TRBJ2-3, reads DSGVTQTPKHLITATGQRVTLRCSPRSGDLSVYWYQQSLDQGLQFLIQYYNGEERAKGNILERFSAQQFPDLHSELNLSSLELGDSALYFCASSVDYRVKDTQYFGPGTRLTVL.

V and J are TRBV19 and TRBJ2-1; 12 bases match TRBD1. J gave up 8 bases and V 1 base, and 6 bases lay outside the gene matches. Germline CDR1 and CDR2: LNHDA and SQIVND (reference sequence). This CDR3 has 16 residues. CDR3 DNA sequence: TGTGCCAGTAGTATAGTTGGGACAGGGGGCATCGATGAGCAGTTCTTC. This sequence encodes CASSIVGTGGIDEQFF.

The chain carries TRBV4-1 and TRBJ2-7; maybe TRBD2 (6 bases). Germline V lookup: CDR1 MGHRA, CDR2 YSYEKL. The CDR3 loop spans 15 amino acids. V shed 3 bases and J shed 1 base, with 13 bases lying between them. CDR3 region: CASSHGWDSSYEQYF. For the CDR3, the DNA is TGCGCCAGCAGCCACGGATGGGACTCATCCTACGAGCAGTACTTC.

The chain couples TRBV19 to TRBJ1-1, with 7 bases lining up with TRBD1. This CDR3 comprises 17 residues. The germline V gene has CDR1 LNHDA and CDR2 SQIVND (reference sequence). V was pared by 7 bases and J by 1 base, with 15 bases of the junction left unmatched. CDR3 sequence: CASKIEGASAPNTEAFF. DNA of the CDR3: TGTGCCAGTAAAATCGAGGGGGCGTCTGCCCCGAACACTGAAGCTTTCTTT.

CDR3 residues: CASSLSIRGLFF. CDR3 coding DNA: TGTGCCAGCAGCTTATCCATCCGGGGGTTGTTCTTC. The V call is TRBV7-3, the J call TRBJ2-1, with a tentative D call TRBD2 (6 bases). CDR3 length: 12 amino acids. Germline-derived CDR1 and CDR2 are SGHTA and FQGTGA. Trimming cost V 2 bases and J 15 bases, with 14 bases left between them.

The J gene is TRBJ2-3, the V gene TRBV29-1, with D uncertain. The CDR3 consists of 12 residues. Germline-derived CDR1 and CDR2 are SQVTM and ANQGSEA. V lost 8 bases and J 3 bases, leaving 12 bases between the germline ends. The CDR3 region is CSLNGRTDTQYF. CDR3 in DNA: TGCAGCCTCAACGGCAGGACAGATACGCAGTATTTT.

The CDR3 region is CASSQDWEGAEPPDTQYF. The DNA of the CDR3 is TGCGCCAGCAGCCAAGACTGGGAAGGGGCAGAACCCCCAGATACGCAGTATTTT. The gene calls are TRBV4-1 and TRBJ2-3, with D perhaps matching TRBD1 (5 bases). The CDR3 spans 18 residues. Germline-derived CDR1 and CDR2 are MGHRA and YSYEKL. Trimming removed 0 bases from V and 4 bases from J, with 20 bases in between.

This clone was recorded a few times. The rearrangement uses TRBV6-5 and TRBJ1-2, with 7 bases fitting TRBD1. The J segment lost 4 bases and the V segment lost 7 bases, leaving 6 bases of the junction unmatched. Germline values: CDR1 MNHEY, CDR2 SVGAGI. The CDR3 sequence is 13 residues long. The CDR3 spells CASTQGGSYGYTF. CDR3 in DNA: TGTGCCAGCACCCAGGGGGGCTCCTATGGCTACACCTTC.